The 5 T cell receptor beta chains reported below all come from one sample, sequenced in a study of T cell responses to AZD1222 COVID-19 vaccine. Sequencing was performed with immunoSEQ multiplex PCR; in TCRdb, only in-frame clones are kept and a portion is missing. The sample lists some 150,000 clones; about 91% were seen once. Sequenced here: peripheral blood, sampled on day 0 of AZD1222 vaccination. The receptors originated from an adult in good health.

This chain links TRBV6-5 with TRBJ2-3, with D perhaps matching TRBD2 (6 bases). The CDR3 covers 16 residues. V was shortened by 0 bases and J by 4 bases, with 14 bases between the two germline ends. The germline V gene has CDR1 MNHEY and CDR2 SVGAGI. CDR3: CASSYSRKWGADTQYF. The CDR3 region has the DNA TGTGCCAGCAGTTACTCCAGAAAGTGGGGGGCAGATACGCAGTATTTT.

This rearrangement joins TRBV3-1 (or the pseudogene TRBV3-2) to TRBJ1-1; maybe TRBD1 (5 bases). This CDR3 comprises 12 residues. Germline V gene sequence: CDR1 LGHDT, CDR2 YNNKEL (reference sequence). V dropped 6 bases and J dropped 5 bases, with 10 bases sitting between them. CDR3 bases: TGTGCCAGCAGGGCCAGGGAGACTGAAGCTTTCTTT. Amino acids: CASRARETEAFF.

V and J are TRBV4-2 and TRBJ1-2; the D is unclear. CDR1 LGHNA and CDR2 YNFKEQ come from the germline V gene. The CDR3 extends over 14 amino acids. Trimming removed 0 bases from V and 6 bases from J, with 11 bases in between. The CDR3 DNA sequence: TGTGCCAGCAGCCAAGATACAGACCTCCATGGCTACACCTTC. It codes for CASSQDTDLHGYTF.

The gene calls are TRBV2 and TRBJ1-1; 11 bases are shared with TRBD1. V lost 2 bases, J lost 11 bases, and 4 bases stayed unmatched. Germline CDR1 SNHLY, CDR2 FYNNEI. The CDR3 consists of 13 residues. This CDR3 reads CASSERDRGGAFF. The CDR3 DNA follows: TGTGCCAGCAGTGAAAGGGACAGGGGGGGTGCTTTCTTT.

This clone was observed once. The chain joins TRBV24-1 to TRBJ1-1, with a possible D match to TRBD1 (5 bases). Per the germline V gene, CDR1 is KGHDR and CDR2 is SFDVKD. V lost 7 bases and J lost 4, with 15 bases in between. This CDR3 has 14 residues. The CDR3 coding sequence is TGTGCCACCAGGGGGTTAAGTGACAGCACTGAAGCTTTCTTT. It specifies CATRGLSDSTEAFF.